This TCR beta chain stems from a study of T cells in Graves' hyperthyroidism and ophthalmopathy. Study-wide results and limits: The model identified upcoming ophthalmopathy a median roughly 6.5 months ahead of onset.

TCR beta CDR3 regions were amplified from RNA. The HTBI primer set was used in a first-round RT-PCR of the TCR CDR3. TCRdb itself ran the multiplex PCR reads through MiXCR, one entry per CDR3 protein. Of approximately 610,000 distinct CDR3 sequences listed, about a sixth are singletons. The V end was cut by 2 bases, the J end by 2 bases, with 10 bases between. In germline, CDR1 is MNHNS, CDR2 SASEGT. This CDR3 comprises 15 residues. The source of the PBMCs was 10 ml of fresh peripheral blood. This clonotype was detected ten times or more. The antigen remains undetermined. This chain uses TRBV6-1 with TRBJ1-5; no clear D. This clonotype originated in a woman younger than 30 with Graves' hyperthyroidism. Sample: blood. CDR3 loop: CASSELGMGNQPQHF. Written as DNA, the CDR3 is TGTGCCAGCAGTGAATTAGGGATGGGCAATCAGCCCCAGCATTTT.